The source of this T cell receptor (beta chain) is a study of T cells after yellow fever vaccination. Whole-study findings and limits: High-abundance clonotypes from the bulk population could contaminate FACS-sorted repertoires.

A process of 5'RACE template switching, which added a universal primer site and UMIs, was used to make TCR cDNA. MiXCR, applied by TCRdb to the 5' RACE reads, yields one record per CDR3 protein. The sample includes 360,000 or so distinct CDR3 sequences, more than 9% of them seen just once. This clonotype was counted at least ten times. Its antigen remains unknown. V lost 0 bases and J 4 bases, leaving 19 bases between the germline ends. CDR1 and CDR2 (germline): SGHRS, YFSETQ. The CDR3 runs to 17 residues. This TCR was recovered from a man aged 18 to 29 who received the YFV17D yellow fever vaccine. The chain combines TRBV5-1 with TRBJ1-2; D is unresolved. The specimen was PBMCs, collected on the day of the first yellow fever vaccination. For the CDR3, the DNA is TGCGCCAGCAGCTTGGAGGCATCAGTCAACCTACCCTATGGCTACACCTTC. It specifies CASSLEASVNLPYGYTF.